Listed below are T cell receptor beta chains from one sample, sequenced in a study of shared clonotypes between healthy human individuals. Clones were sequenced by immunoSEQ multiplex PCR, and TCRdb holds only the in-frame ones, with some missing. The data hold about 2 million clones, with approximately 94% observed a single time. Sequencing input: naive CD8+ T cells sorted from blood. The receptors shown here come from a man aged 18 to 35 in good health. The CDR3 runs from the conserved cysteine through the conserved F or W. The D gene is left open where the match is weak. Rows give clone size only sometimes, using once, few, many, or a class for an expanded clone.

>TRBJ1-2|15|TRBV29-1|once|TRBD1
CSVEREGARDYGYTF
TGCAGCGTTGAACGGGAGGGGGCGCGTGACTATGGCTACACCTTC
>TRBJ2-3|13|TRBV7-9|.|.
CASSPPAGDTQYF
TGTGCCAGCAGCCCGCCGGCGGGAGATACGCAGTATTTT
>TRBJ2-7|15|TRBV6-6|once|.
CASSYSRGEFYEQYF
TGTGCCAGCAGTTACTCGAGAGGAGAATTCTACGAGCAGTACTTC
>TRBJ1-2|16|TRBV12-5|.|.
CASGFGARGLGYGYTF
TGTGCTAGTGGTTTCGGGGCCAGAGGATTGGGCTATGGCTACACCTTC
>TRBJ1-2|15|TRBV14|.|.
CASSQRLSSNYGYTF
TGTGCCAGCAGCCAAAGGCTGAGTTCTAACTATGGCTACACCTTC
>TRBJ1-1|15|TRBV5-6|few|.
CASSLFGERDTEAFF
TGTGCCAGCAGCTTATTTGGGGAAAGGGACACTGAAGCTTTCTTT
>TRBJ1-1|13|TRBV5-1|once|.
CASTFLENTEAFF
TGCGCCAGCACCTTTTTAGAGAACACTGAAGCTTTCTTT
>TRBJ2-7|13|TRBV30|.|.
CAWSEGNYYEQYF
TGTGCCTGGAGTGAGGGCAACTACTACGAGCAGTACTTC
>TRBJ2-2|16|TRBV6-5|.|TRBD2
CASSYWTSGNTGELFF
TGTGCCAGCAGTTACTGGACTAGCGGTAACACCGGGGAGCTGTTTTTT
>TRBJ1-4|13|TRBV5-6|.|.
CASSLGANEKLFF
TGTGCCAGCAGCCTAGGAGCTAATGAAAAACTGTTTTTT
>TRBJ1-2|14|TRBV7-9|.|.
CASSAGGPYYGYTF
TGTGCCAGCAGCGCTGGCGGACCGTACTATGGCTACACCTTC
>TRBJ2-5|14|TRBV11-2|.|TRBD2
CASSLSGGPKTQYF
TGTGCCAGCAGCTTATCGGGAGGGCCGAAGACCCAGTACTTC
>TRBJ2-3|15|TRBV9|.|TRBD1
CASSPAGTVTDTQYF
TGTGCCAGCAGCCCTGCCGGGACAGTAACAGATACGCAGTATTTT
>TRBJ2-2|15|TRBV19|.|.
CASSIVAGPAGELFF
TGTGCCAGTAGTATAGTCGCGGGGCCGGCCGGGGAGCTGTTTTTT
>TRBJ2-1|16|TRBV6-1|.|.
CASSEDGQGRGNEQFF
TGTGCCAGCAGCGAAGACGGCCAGGGGAGAGGGAATGAGCAGTTCTTC
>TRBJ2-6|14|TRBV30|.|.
CAWSSGLGANVLTF
TGTGCCTGGAGTTCGGGGCTAGGGGCCAACGTCCTGACTTTC
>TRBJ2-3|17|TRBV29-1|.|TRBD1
CSVEDGTARTPADTQYF
TGCAGCGTTGAAGACGGGACAGCAAGGACTCCTGCAGATACGCAGTATTTT
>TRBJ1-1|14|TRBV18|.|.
CASSPTGRFTEAFF
TGTGCCAGCTCTCCGACTGGACGGTTCACTGAAGCTTTCTTT
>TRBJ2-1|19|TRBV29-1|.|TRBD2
CSVEAKEWGTSGPYNEQFF
TGCAGCGTTGAAGCGAAGGAATGGGGGACTAGCGGTCCATACAATGAGCAGTTCTTC
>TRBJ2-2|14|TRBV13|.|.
CATDVSGRGGELFF
TGTGCCACCGACGTCTCGGGGAGAGGGGGGGAGCTGTTTTTT
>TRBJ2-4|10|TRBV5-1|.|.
CASKHQSRYF
TGCGCCAGCAAGCACCAGTCCCGGTACTTC
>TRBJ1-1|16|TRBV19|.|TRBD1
CASSIDLLGGDTEAFF
TGTGCCAGTAGTATAGACCTCCTAGGGGGCGACACTGAAGCTTTCTTT
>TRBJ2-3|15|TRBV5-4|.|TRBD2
CASSLSSGGTDTQYF
TGTGCCAGCAGCTTGTCTAGCGGGGGCACAGATACGCAGTATTTT
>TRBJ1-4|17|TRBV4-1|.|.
CASSQTLGGFDNEKLFF
TGCGCCAGCAGCCAAACCCTGGGGGGTTTCGATAATGAAAAACTGTTTTTT
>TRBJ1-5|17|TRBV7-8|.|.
CASSLAGRTYSNQPQHF
TGTGCCAGCAGCTTAGCGGGCAGGACCTATAGCAATCAGCCCCAGCATTTT
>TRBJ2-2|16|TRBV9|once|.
CASSVEGGREAGELFF
TGTGCCAGCAGCGTAGAGGGCGGCAGGGAGGCCGGGGAGCTGTTTTTT
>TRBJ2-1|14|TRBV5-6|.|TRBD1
CASSHRQGFNEQFF
TGTGCCAGCAGCCATCGACAGGGATTCAATGAGCAGTTCTTC
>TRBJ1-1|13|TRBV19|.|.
CASSIFGHTEAFF
TGTGCCAGTAGTATATTCGGGCACACTGAAGCTTTCTTT
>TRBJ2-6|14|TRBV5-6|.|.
CASSLGSGANVLTF
TGTGCCAGCAGCTTGGGAAGTGGGGCCAACGTCCTGACTTTC
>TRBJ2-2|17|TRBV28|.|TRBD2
CASSLPGLAGNTGELFF
TGTGCCAGCAGTTTGCCCGGACTAGCGGGGAACACCGGGGAGCTGTTTTTT
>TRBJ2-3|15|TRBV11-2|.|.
CASSFGAGSTDTQYF
TGTGCCAGCAGCTTTGGGGCGGGAAGCACAGATACGCAGTATTTT